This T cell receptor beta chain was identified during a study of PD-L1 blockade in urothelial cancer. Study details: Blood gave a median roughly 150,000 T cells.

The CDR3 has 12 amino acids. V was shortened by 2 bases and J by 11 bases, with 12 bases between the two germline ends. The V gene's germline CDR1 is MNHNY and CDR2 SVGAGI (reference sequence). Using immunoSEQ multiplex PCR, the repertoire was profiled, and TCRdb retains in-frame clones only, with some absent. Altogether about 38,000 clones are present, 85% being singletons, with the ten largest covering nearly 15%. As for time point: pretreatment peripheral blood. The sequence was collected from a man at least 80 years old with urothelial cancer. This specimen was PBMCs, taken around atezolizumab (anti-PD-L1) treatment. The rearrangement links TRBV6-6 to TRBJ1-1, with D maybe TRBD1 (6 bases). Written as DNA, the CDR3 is TGTGCCAGCAGTTACGGGGGGGCTGGGGCTTTCTTT. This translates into CASSYGGAGAFF.